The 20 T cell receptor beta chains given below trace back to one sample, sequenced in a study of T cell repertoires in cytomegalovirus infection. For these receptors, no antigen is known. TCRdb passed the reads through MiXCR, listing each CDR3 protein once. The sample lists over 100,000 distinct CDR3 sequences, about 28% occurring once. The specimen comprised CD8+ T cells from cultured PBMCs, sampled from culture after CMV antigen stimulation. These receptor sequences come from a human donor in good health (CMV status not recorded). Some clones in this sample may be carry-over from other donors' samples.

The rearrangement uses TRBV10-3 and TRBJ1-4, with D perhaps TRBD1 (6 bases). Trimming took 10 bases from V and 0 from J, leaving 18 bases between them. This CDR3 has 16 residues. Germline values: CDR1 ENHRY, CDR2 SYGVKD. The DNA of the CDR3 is TGTGCCACCCAGGACAGCCCGAACCCAACTAATGAAAAACTGTTTTTT. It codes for CATQDSPNPTNEKLFF.

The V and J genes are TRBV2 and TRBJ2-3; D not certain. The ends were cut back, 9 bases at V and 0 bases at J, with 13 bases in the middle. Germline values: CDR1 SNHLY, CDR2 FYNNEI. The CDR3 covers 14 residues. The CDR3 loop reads CARFYLDSTDTQYF. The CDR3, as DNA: TGTGCCAGGTTCTATCTGGACAGCACAGATACGCAGTATTTT. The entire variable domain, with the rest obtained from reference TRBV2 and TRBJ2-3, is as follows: EPEVTQTPSHQVTQMGQEVILRCVPISNHLYFYWYRQILGQKVEFLVSFYNNEISEKSEIFDDQFSVERPDGSNFTLKIRSTKLEDSAMYFCARFYLDSTDTQYFGPGTRLTVL.

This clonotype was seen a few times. The CDR3 DNA sequence: TGTGCCAGCAGACCGGGACAGGGGAGCGAGACCCAGTACTTC. It specifies CASRPGQGSETQYF. The chain couples TRBV12-3 or TRBV12-4 to TRBJ2-5; 10 positions match TRBD1. With V trimmed by 6 bases and J by 5 bases, 6 bases remained unmatched. The CDR3 sequence is 14 residues long.

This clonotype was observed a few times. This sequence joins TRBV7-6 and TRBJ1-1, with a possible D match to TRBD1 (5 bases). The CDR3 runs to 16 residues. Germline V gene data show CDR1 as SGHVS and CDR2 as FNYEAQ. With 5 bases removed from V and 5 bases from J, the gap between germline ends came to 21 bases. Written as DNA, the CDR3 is TGTGCCAGCAGCCCCCATCTCGCAGGGTTGGGGACTGAAGCTTTCTTT. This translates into CASSPHLAGLGTEAFF.

In DNA, the CDR3 is TGTGCCAGCAGTTTATCTGGGGTTCCCTACGAGCAGTACTTC. Amino acid sequence: CASSLSGVPYEQYF. V is TRBV28 and J is TRBJ2-7; no clear D. CDR3 length: 14 amino acids. Trimming took off 1 base at V and 2 bases at J, with 9 bases between the two ends. Germline V lookup: CDR1 MDHEN, CDR2 SYDVKM.

This chain's CDR3 is CASSQGPEQYF. The CDR3 nucleotides read TGTGCCAGCAGCCAAGGACCCGAGCAGTACTTC. The J gene is TRBJ2-7, the V gene TRBV3-1, with D hard to call. V was trimmed by 1 base and J by 6 bases, leaving 4 bases between them. CDR1 is LGHDT and CDR2 is YNNKEL in the germline V gene (reference sequence). CDR3 size: 11 residues.

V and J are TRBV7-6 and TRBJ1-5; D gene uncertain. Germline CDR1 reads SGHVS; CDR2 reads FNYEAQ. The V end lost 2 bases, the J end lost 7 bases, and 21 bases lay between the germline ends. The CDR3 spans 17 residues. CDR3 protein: CASSLHWNSTGYQPQHF. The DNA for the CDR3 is TGTGCCAGCAGCTTACATTGGAACTCTACGGGCTACCAGCCCCAGCATTTT. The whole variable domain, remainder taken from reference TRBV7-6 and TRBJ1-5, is GAGVSQSPRYKVTKRGQDVALRCDPISGHVSLYWYRQALGQGPEFLTYFNYEAQQDKSGLPNDRFSAERPEGSISTLTIQRTEQRDSAMYRCASSLHWNSTGYQPQHFGDGTRLSIL.

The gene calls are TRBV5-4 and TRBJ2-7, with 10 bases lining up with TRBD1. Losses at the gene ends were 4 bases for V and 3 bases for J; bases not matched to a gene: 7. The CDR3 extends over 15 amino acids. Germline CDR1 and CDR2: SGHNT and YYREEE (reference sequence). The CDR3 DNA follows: TGTGCCAGCAGCGGCGGGACAGGGGACTTCTACGAGCAGTACTTC. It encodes CASSGGTGDFYEQYF.

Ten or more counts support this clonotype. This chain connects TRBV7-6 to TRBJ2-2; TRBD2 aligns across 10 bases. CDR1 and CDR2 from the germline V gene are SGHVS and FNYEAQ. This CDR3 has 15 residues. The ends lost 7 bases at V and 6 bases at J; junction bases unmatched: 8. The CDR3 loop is CASTPSGGIAGELFF. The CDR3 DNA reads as TGTGCCAGCACCCCTAGCGGGGGAATTGCCGGGGAGCTGTTTTTT.

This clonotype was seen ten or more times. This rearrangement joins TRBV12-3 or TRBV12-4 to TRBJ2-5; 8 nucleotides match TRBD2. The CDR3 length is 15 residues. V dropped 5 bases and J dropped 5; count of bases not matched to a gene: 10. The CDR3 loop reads CASSPGLGLRETQYF. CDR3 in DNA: TGTGCCAGCAGTCCGGGACTAGGGTTACGGGAGACCCAGTACTTC.

CDR3 residues: CATWSRQSNSNQPQHF. In DNA, the CDR3 is TGTGCCACTTGGTCGCGACAGAGTAATAGCAATCAGCCCCAGCATTTT. This chain links TRBV24-1 with TRBJ1-5; maybe TRBD1 (5 bases). Germline V gives CDR1 KGHDR, CDR2 SFDVKD. Trimming stripped 10 bases from V and 0 bases from J, with 18 bases between. The CDR3 sequence is 16 residues long.

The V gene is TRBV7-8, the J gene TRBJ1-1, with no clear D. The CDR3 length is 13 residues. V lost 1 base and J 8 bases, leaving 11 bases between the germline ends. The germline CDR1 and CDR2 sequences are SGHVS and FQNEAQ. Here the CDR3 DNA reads TGTGCCAGCAGCTTAGGGCAGCTCAAAGAAGCTTTCTTT. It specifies CASSLGQLKEAFF.

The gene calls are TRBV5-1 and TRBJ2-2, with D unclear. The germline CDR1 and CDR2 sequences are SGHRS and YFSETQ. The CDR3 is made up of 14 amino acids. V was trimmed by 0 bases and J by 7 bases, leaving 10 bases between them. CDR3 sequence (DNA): TGCGCCAGCAGCTTGGAGGCCTCTGACGGGGAGCTGTTTTTT. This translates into CASSLEASDGELFF.

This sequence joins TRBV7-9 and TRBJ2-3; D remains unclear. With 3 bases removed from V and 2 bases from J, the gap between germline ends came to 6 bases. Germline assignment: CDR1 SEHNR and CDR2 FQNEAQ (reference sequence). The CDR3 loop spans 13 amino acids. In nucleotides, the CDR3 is TGTGCCAGCAGCTTCGACCACACAGATACGCAGTATTTT. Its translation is CASSFDHTDTQYF.

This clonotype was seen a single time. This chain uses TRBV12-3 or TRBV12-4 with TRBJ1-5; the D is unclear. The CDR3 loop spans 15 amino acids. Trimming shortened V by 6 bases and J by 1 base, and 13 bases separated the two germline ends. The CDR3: CASSMLVRSNQPQHF. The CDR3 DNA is TGTGCCAGCAGCATGTTGGTCAGAAGCAATCAGCCCCAGCATTTT.

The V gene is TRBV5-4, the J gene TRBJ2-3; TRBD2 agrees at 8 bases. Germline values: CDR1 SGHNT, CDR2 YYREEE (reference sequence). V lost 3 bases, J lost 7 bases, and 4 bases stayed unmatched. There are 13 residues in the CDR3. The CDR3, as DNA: TGTGCCAGCAGCTCAGCGGGAGCAAATACGCAGTATTTT. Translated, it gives CASSSAGANTQYF.

CDR3 nucleotide sequence: TGTGCCAGCAGTCCATTCTATAGCAATCAGCCCCAGCATTTT. It specifies CASSPFYSNQPQHF. V is TRBV27 and J is TRBJ1-5; D uncertain. Germline CDR1 and CDR2: MNHEY and SMNVEV (reference sequence). With 5 bases removed from V and 0 bases from J, the gap between germline ends came to 8 bases. There are 14 residues in the CDR3.

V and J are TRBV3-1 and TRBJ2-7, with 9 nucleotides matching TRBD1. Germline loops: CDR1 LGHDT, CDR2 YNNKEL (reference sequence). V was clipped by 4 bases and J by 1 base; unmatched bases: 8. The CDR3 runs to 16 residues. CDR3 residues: CASSPGTGQRSYEQYF. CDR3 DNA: TGTGCCAGCAGCCCCGGGACAGGGCAACGTTCCTACGAGCAGTACTTC.

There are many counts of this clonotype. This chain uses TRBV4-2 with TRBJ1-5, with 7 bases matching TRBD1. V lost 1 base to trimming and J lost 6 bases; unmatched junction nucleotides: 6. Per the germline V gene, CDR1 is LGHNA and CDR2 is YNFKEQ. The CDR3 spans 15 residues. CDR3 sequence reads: CASSQATGLGQPQHF. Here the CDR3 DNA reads TGTGCCAGCAGCCAAGCGACAGGGTTAGGTCAGCCCCAGCATTTT.

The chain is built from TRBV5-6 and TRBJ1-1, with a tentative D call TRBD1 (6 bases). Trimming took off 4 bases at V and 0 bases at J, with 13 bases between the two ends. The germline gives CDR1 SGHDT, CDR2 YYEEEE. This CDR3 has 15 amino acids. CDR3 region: CASSVGQILNTEAFF. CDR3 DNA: TGTGCCAGCAGCGTCGGACAGATCTTGAACACTGAAGCTTTCTTT.